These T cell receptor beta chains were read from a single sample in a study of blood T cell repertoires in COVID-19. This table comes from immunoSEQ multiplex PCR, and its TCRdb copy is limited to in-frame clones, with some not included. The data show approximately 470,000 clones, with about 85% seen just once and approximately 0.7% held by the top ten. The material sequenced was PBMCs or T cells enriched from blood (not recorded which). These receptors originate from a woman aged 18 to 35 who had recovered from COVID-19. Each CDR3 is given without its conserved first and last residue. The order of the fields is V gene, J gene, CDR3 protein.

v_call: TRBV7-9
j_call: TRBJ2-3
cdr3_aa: ASSSLYTDTQY

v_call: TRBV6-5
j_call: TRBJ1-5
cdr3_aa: ASSRDRINQPQH

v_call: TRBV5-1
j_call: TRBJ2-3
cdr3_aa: ASSFGQGGDTQY

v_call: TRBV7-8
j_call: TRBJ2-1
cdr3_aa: ASSLSRGPSYNEQF

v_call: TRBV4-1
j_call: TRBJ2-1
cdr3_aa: ASSQVAGHNEQF

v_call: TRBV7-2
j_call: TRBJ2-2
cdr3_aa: ASSLGPPGQGTGELF

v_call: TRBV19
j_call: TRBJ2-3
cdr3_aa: ASSMRGSTDTQY

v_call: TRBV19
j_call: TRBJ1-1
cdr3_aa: ASSRSGGATEAF

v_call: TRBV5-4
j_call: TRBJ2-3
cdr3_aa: ASSSPRDRGGADTQY

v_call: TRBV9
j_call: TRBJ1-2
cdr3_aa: ASSVDYSGNYGYT

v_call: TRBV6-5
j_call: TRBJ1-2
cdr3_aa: ASSWEGVGYT

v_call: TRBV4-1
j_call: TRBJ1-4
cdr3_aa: ASSQYSGTGDEKLF

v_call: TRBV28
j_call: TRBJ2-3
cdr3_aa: ASSKRGLIDTQY

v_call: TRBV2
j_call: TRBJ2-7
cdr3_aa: ASRILDTYEQY

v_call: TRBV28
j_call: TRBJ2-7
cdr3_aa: ASTVGASYEQY